These 21 T cell receptor beta chains were sequenced from one sample in a study of naive and memory T cell subsets (dated by TCRdb to 2015 to 2018). The method behind the library was UMI-ligation and nested PCR. The sample was run on an Illumina MiSeq. The beta constant-region primer was an equimolar mix of two oligonucleotides covering both TRBC1 and TRBC2. Four rounds of PCR, combining the SP2 primer with nested alpha and beta constant-region primers, were used to amplify the ligated cDNA. In TCRdb, the public reads were trimmed at Q25 with fastp and aligned with MiXCR, with productive beta chains retained. Rows are combined by CDR3 protein, so each entry shows the most common genes and DNA. The sample includes 99,000 or so distinct CDR3 sequences, with around 15% observed a single time. Clones ranked in the top ten supply roughly 3.1% of the sample. These receptors' antigens are unknown. Broader findings and caveats from the paper: A few larger clonotypes were present in naive repertoires, especially CD8 naive repertoires, and these clonotypes were possibly memory cells re-expressing CD45RA.

The specimen sequenced was naive CD8+ T cells from blood. This specimen's cell subset or site label, interpreted: naive T cells, CD45RA high CD27+. These TCRs come from a human donor in good health.

This clonotype was counted many times. The chain employs TRBV12-3 or TRBV12-4 and TRBJ1-1, with a possible D match to TRBD1 (6 bases). The CDR3 is made up of 12 amino acids. The V end was cut by 3 bases, the J end by 11 bases, with 13 bases between. Here the CDR3 reads CASSFPGQKAFF. The CDR3 DNA sequence: TGTGCCAGCAGTTTCCCCGGACAGAAGGCTTTCTTT.

This clonotype was found a few times. The rearrangement links TRBV10-3 to TRBJ2-1, with 7 bases that match TRBD2. The CDR3 runs 14 residues. From germline, CDR1 is ENHRY and CDR2 SYGVKD. After removal of 3 bases from V and 3 bases from J, the junction contained 2 bases not matched to a gene. CDR3: CAISERDYYNEQFF. The CDR3 DNA reads as TGTGCCATCAGTGAACGGGACTACTACAATGAGCAGTTCTTC.

This clonotype was counted at least ten times. The CDR3 bases are TGTGCCACCGGGACTGAGAGCTCCTACAATGAGCAGTTCTTC. Translating it yields CATGTESSYNEQFF. V and J are TRBV24-1 and TRBJ2-1; tentatively, D is TRBD2 (6 bases). Trimming pared 9 bases from V and 0 bases from J, leaving 11 bases between. Looked up from germline, CDR1 is KGHDR and CDR2 is SFDVKD. CDR3 length: 14 amino acids.

This chain joins TRBV29-1 and TRBJ2-7, with 7 positions matching TRBD1. The CDR3 has 16 residues. The germline V gene encodes CDR1 SQVTM and CDR2 ANQGSEA. Trimming took 1 base from V and 1 from J; bases not matched to a gene: 10. The CDR3 protein is CSVEAQASGQSYEQYF. The CDR3 DNA reads TGCAGCGTTGAAGCCCAAGCCTCGGGACAGTCCTACGAGCAGTACTTC.

The chain joins TRBV5-1 to TRBJ1-1; no reliable D call. Per the germline V gene, CDR1 is SGHRS and CDR2 is YFSETQ. The CDR3 contains 15 residues. V was cut by 0 bases and J by 0 bases, with 9 bases left in between. The DNA of the CDR3 is TGCGCCAGCAGCTTGGATACAGAGTTGAACACTGAAGCTTTCTTT. Its translation is CASSLDTELNTEAFF.

This clonotype was recorded at least ten times. The chain couples TRBV19 to TRBJ2-1, with D maybe TRBD1 (6 bases). The CDR3 runs to 14 residues. V lost 7 bases and J 5 bases, leaving 15 bases between the germline ends. CDR1 and CDR2 (germline): LNHDA, SQIVND (reference sequence). The CDR3 protein is CASTELTGNNEQFF. CDR3 in DNA: TGTGCCAGTACCGAACTGACAGGTAACAATGAGCAGTTCTTC. The variable domain in full, completed from reference TRBV19 and TRBJ2-1, reads DGGITQSPKYLFRKEGQNVTLSCEQNLNHDAMYWYRQDPGQGLRLIYYSQIVNDFQKGDIAEGYSVSREKKESFPLTVTSAQKNPTAFYLCASTELTGNNEQFFGPGTRLTVL.

The table lists this clonotype with a few counts. The V gene is TRBV7-3, the J gene TRBJ2-3; 11 bases agree with TRBD1. The CDR3 runs to 16 residues. Unmatched junction bases numbered 9, after V lost 4 bases and J lost 6 bases. In germline, CDR1 is SGHTA, CDR2 FQGTGA. As DNA, the CDR3 is TGTGCCAGCAGCTCCGCCGAGGACAGGGGGCAGGATACGCAGTATTTT. Its protein product is CASSSAEDRGQDTQYF.

J is TRBJ1-2 and V is TRBV12-3 or TRBV12-4, with TRBD1 as a possible D gene (6 bases). V dropped 3 bases and J dropped 8 bases, with 10 bases sitting between them. The CDR3 loop spans 12 amino acids. This chain's CDR3 is CASSFTGIGYTF. The CDR3 coding sequence is TGTGCCAGCAGTTTCACAGGGATAGGCTACACCTTC.

This clonotype was observed a few times. The V and J genes are TRBV5-1 and TRBJ1-2, with TRBD1 as a possible D gene (6 bases). V was cut by 3 bases and J by 7 bases, with 7 bases left in between. Germline V CDR1 and CDR2: SGHRS, YFSETQ. This CDR3 is built from 11 residues. The CDR3 DNA reads TGCGCCAGCAGCTCAGGGGTTGGCTACACCTTC. Translation gives CASSSGVGYTF.

This clonotype was counted many times. The CDR3: CSVNTNTEAFF. CDR3 DNA: TGCAGCGTTAACACGAACACTGAAGCTTTCTTT. The V gene is TRBV29-1, the J gene TRBJ1-1; D gene uncertain. The CDR3 covers 11 residues. Trimming took 5 bases from V and 1 from J, leaving 5 bases between them. In germline, CDR1 is SQVTM, CDR2 ANQGSEA.

This clonotype occurred many times. The V call is TRBV14, the J call TRBJ2-1; TRBD1 might be the D (5 bases). The CDR3 runs to 18 residues. V was trimmed by 0 bases and J by 0 bases, leaving 15 bases between them. Germline lookup yields CDR1 SGHDN and CDR2 FVKESK. The CDR3 nucleotides read TGTGCCAGCAGCCAAGATCTACCGACAGAGAGCTCCTACAATGAGCAGTTCTTC. Translated, it gives CASSQDLPTESSYNEQFF.

In this sample, this clonotype turned up many times. This chain connects TRBV7-6 to TRBJ2-2; D is possibly TRBD2 (5 bases). The CDR3 consists of 15 residues. Germline CDR1 SGHVS, CDR2 FNYEAQ. V gave up 2 bases and J gave up 2 bases, with 9 bases separating them. The CDR3 protein is CASSLYEGNTGELFF. The DNA of the CDR3 is TGTGCCAGCAGCTTATATGAGGGAAACACCGGGGAGCTGTTTTTT.

This clonotype was observed a handful of times. The J gene is TRBJ2-1, the V gene TRBV10-3; 7 nucleotides match TRBD2. The V gene's germline CDR1 is ENHRY and CDR2 SYGVKD. The V segment lost 0 bases and the J segment 1 base; nucleotides outside the gene matches: 3. This CDR3 has 16 amino acids. The CDR3 DNA sequence: TGTGCCATCAGTGAGTCCGGACTAGGTTCCTACAATGAGCAGTTCTTC. It specifies CAISESGLGSYNEQFF.

In this sample, this clonotype turned up a few times. V is TRBV29-1 and J is TRBJ2-3; 9 bases map to TRBD2. The CDR3 loop spans 14 amino acids. V lost 8 bases to trimming and J lost 2 bases; unmatched junction nucleotides: 8. The germline V gene encodes CDR1 SQVTM and CDR2 ANQGSEA. This CDR3 is CSTKTSGYTDTQYF. Written as DNA, the CDR3 is TGCAGCACCAAGACTAGCGGTTACACAGATACGCAGTATTTT.

V usage is TRBV28 and J usage is TRBJ2-3; D remains unclear. Germline V gene sequence: CDR1 MDHEN, CDR2 SYDVKM. CDR3 length: 16 residues. V gave up 5 bases and J gave up 2 bases, with 17 bases separating them. The CDR3 is CASSLGPGDATDTQYF. DNA for the CDR3: TGTGCCAGCAGTCTCGGACCGGGTGACGCCACAGATACGCAGTATTTT.

A word on this clonotype: A much bigger clone sits one base away, suggesting this may be a read error. Because it lacks the conserved phenylalanine or tryptophan at the end, this CDR3 is likely a read error. The chain couples TRBV29-1 to TRBJ1-2, with 7 bases fitting TRBD1. The CDR3 consists of 18 residues. The trim removed 5 bases at V and 4 bases at J, leaving 22 bases unmatched. CDR1 SQVTM and CDR2 ANQGSEA come from the germline V gene. The CDR3 reads CSVLSAGREDRTSYGYTL. The CDR3 DNA follows: TGCAGCGTTTTATCCGCTGGACGGGAGGACAGGACTAGCTATGGCTACACCCTC.

There are many counts of this clonotype. This rearrangement joins TRBV5-1 to TRBJ2-7; 7 nucleotides align to TRBD1. V lost 5 bases and J lost 2; bases outside the gene matches: 1. From germline, CDR1 is SGHRS and CDR2 YFSETQ. This CDR3 is built from 12 residues. The CDR3 region is CASSQGAYEQYF. For the CDR3, the DNA is TGCGCCAGCAGTCAGGGGGCCTACGAGCAGTACTTC.

This clonotype was counted between two and nine times. This sequence joins TRBV7-9 and TRBJ1-2; D uncertain. Germline V gives CDR1 SEHNR, CDR2 FQNEAQ (reference sequence). The V and J ends lost 5 bases and 4 bases respectively, with 20 bases between them. This CDR3 is 16 amino acids long. DNA of the CDR3: TGTGCCAGCAGCCCCTCAGCACGGACGGAACTCTATGGCTACACCTTC. Translation: CASSPSARTELYGYTF.

In its sample, this clonotype was seen a few times. The chain recombines TRBV28 with TRBJ2-5, with 11 nucleotides matching TRBD2. There are 17 residues in the CDR3. Losses at the gene ends were 5 bases for V and 4 bases for J; bases not matched to a gene: 12. Per germline, CDR1 MDHEN and CDR2 SYDVKM. The CDR3 here is CASSPGLAVEVGETQYF. CDR3 in DNA: TGTGCCAGCAGTCCGGGACTAGCGGTTGAAGTAGGAGAGACCCAGTACTTC.

V usage is TRBV27 and J usage is TRBJ1-2; D is undetermined. Between the trimmed V and J ends, which lost 0 bases and 6 bases, there was a span of 17 bases. The germline CDR1 and CDR2 sequences are MNHEY and SMNVEV (reference sequence). There are 16 residues in the CDR3. The CDR3 reads CASSLSWSTAADGYTF. The CDR3 DNA is TGTGCCAGCAGTTTATCGTGGTCCACGGCTGCGGATGGCTACACCTTC.

Here the CDR3 reads CASSLLLADQETQYF. In DNA, the CDR3 is TGTGCCAGCAGCTTACTTTTGGCGGACCAAGAGACCCAGTACTTC. The V call is TRBV7-9, the J call TRBJ2-5; no clear D. The CDR3 covers 15 residues. Trimming took 2 bases from V and 0 from J, leaving 10 bases between them. Looked up from germline, CDR1 is SEHNR and CDR2 is FQNEAQ (reference sequence).